This T cell receptor (beta chain) was captured by sequencing in a study of cytomegalovirus exposure and HLA in healthy donors. Study information: A prior analysis found roughly 100 million unique TCR beta sequences from 150 million to 200 million T cells. Study-level results: Roughly uniform depth of sequencing across donors was assumed in presence/absence analyses. HLA alleles were associated with 16,000 or so TCR beta sequences in a later analysis at 0.05 false discovery rate. On later analysis, the bulk of CMV-associated TCR beta chains appeared to be HLA-restricted.

Amplification used 60 Vbeta primers and 13 Jbeta primers. TCRdb keeps only in-frame clones here, not all; method: immunoSEQ multiplex PCR. The sample includes more than 110,000 clones, about 76% seen only once; the top ten take 3.9%. About this clone: Its specificity is not known.

CDR3 length equals 15 residues. V gave up 3 bases and J gave up 3 bases, with 12 bases separating them. The germline V gene has CDR1 LNHDA and CDR2 SQIVND (reference sequence). The sample consisted of PBMCs. The TCR originated in a man younger than 35 in good health and CMV-seronegative. The chain employs TRBV19 and TRBJ1-5, with D uncertain. The CDR3 sequence is CASSMSRTANQPQHF. CDR3 nucleotide sequence: TGTGCCAGTAGTATGAGTCGAACAGCCAATCAGCCCCAGCATTTT.